This T cell receptor beta chain is drawn from a study of blood T cell repertoires in COVID-19. Here immunoSEQ multiplex PCR was the method, and the copy in TCRdb shows in-frame clones only, minus some. This table has about 130,000 clones, around nine tenths appearing once. The germline gives CDR1 SGHTA, CDR2 FQGNSA. The CDR3 spans 18 residues. Trimming cost V 0 bases and J 0 bases; bases outside gene matches: 11. This TCR was sampled from a woman aged 50 to 65 who had recovered from COVID-19. The sequenced material came from PBMCs or T cells enriched from blood (not recorded which). The V and J genes are TRBV7-2 and TRBJ2-7, with 7 bases identical to TRBD1. The CDR3 DNA reads as TGTGCCAGCAGCTTAGCGGCTGTTCGACAGGGAAGCTCCTACGAGCAGTACTTC. It codes for CASSLAAVRQGSSYEQYF. Combining the CDR3 with reference TRBV7-2 and TRBJ2-7 gives the whole variable domain GAGVSQSPSNKVTEKGKDVELRCDPISGHTALYWYRQSLGQGLEFLIYFQGNSAPDKSGLPSDRFSAERTGGSVSTLTIQRTQQEDSAVYLCASSLAAVRQGSSYEQYFGPGTRLTVT.